The clone carrying this T cell receptor (beta chain) came up a few times. Its antigen is unknown. The data derive from a study of Ad26.COV2.S vaccination and SARS-CoV-2 variants. The study's findings and limits: Total T cell responses, in the TCR breadth and depth analyses, may have been underestimated. Relative to placebo recipients, vaccine recipients exhibited elevated spike-specific TCR breadth.

Treatment of the sample: about 20 received Ad26.COV2.S at low or high dose, single or two shots; roughly 5 received placebo; per-sample allocation not given. Day 63 after the first vaccine or placebo injection was the time point for sampling. Vaccination employed an Ad26 vector expressing the Wuhan-strain SARS-CoV-2 spike. Using immunoSEQ multiplex PCR, the repertoire was profiled, and TCRdb retains in-frame clones only, with some absent. This table has over 400,000 clones, about 90% appearing once. The specimen was peripheral blood, collected in a trial of Ad26.COV2.S vaccine versus placebo. This TCR was sampled from a person between 18 and 60 years old who received the Ad26.COV2.S COVID-19 vaccine or a placebo.

CDR3 amino acids: CASSPDLAYEQYF. For the CDR3, the DNA is TGTGCCAGCAGTCCAGACCTGGCCTACGAGCAGTACTTC. The chain uses TRBV6-2 or TRBV6-3 and TRBJ2-7; D remains unclear. CDR1 MNHEY and CDR2 SVGEGT come from the germline V gene. The CDR3 covers 13 residues. The germline V and J ends were trimmed by 5 bases and 2 bases, with 10 bases remaining between them.